Listed below are T cell receptor beta chains from one sample, sequenced in a study of vaccination and CD4 T cells after COVID-19. MiXCR, run by TCRdb on the PCR reads, gives a single entry per CDR3 protein. The profile shows about 15,000 distinct CDR3 sequences, about two fifths of them singletons. No cognate antigen is known for these TCRs. Sequences were derived from CD4+ T cells from blood, cultured in vitro, sampled before SARS-CoV-2 vaccination. These TCRs come from a human donor who had recovered from COVID-19. The CDR3 runs from the conserved cysteine through the conserved F or W.

length | J | V | CDR3
19 | TRBJ1-6 | TRBV7-2 | CASSPRTGTGGNHNSPLHF
16 | TRBJ2-7 | TRBV7-2 | CASSLGSGIRTYEQYF
16 | TRBJ2-2 | TRBV27 | CASSKWTGQDTGELFF
12 | TRBJ1-2 | TRBV29-1 | CSVEKLSYGYTF
12 | TRBJ1-1 | TRBV10-3 | CAISVMNTEAFF
17 | TRBJ2-3 | TRBV7-2 | CASSLVGTGSSTDTQYF
13 | TRBJ1-5 | TRBV7-3 | CASSLGRNQPQHF
11 | TRBJ1-1 | TRBV7-9 | CASSLITEAFF
13 | TRBJ1-6 | TRBV12-3/TRBV12-4 | CASSLGGESPLHF
16 | TRBJ1-1 | TRBV6-1 | CASSRQGAIADTEAFF
14 | TRBJ1-2 | TRBV2 | CASVKGQRNYGYTF
14 | TRBJ1-6 | TRBV7-2 | CASSSTGGDSPLHF
14 | TRBJ2-5 | TRBV19 | CASSIRSRGETQYF
15 | TRBJ1-2 | TRBV5-4 | CASSFGTGGADGYTF
14 | TRBJ1-2 | TRBV4-3 | CASSQDLGSSGYTF
13 | TRBJ2-5 | TRBV12-5 | CASGLSGQETQYF
13 | TRBJ1-2 | TRBV20-1 | CSPFDRGRDGYTF
12 | TRBJ1-2 | TRBV29-1 | CSVRFTNYGYTF
15 | TRBJ1-1 | TRBV5-4 | CASSLSGRINTEAFF
11 | TRBJ1-2 | TRBV20-1 | CSASTGYGYTF
15 | TRBJ2-5 | TRBV5-4 | CASSLAPGGDETQYF
15 | TRBJ2-3 | TRBV28 | CASSRTVSSTDTQYF
13 | TRBJ1-2 | TRBV6-1 | CASSGGLFYGYTF
13 | TRBJ2-2 | TRBV7-2 | CASAVRPTGELFF
14 | TRBJ1-2 | TRBV6-1 | CASSQTRGGYGYTF
15 | TRBJ2-5 | TRBV19 | CASSLEGFLGETQYF
15 | TRBJ1-1 | TRBV10-3 | CAISETDRMNTEAFF